The clone carrying this T cell receptor (beta chain) was observed many times. Its antigen is undetermined. One entry per CDR3 protein, called by TCRdb with MiXCR from the 5' RACE reads. The sample includes a few hundred thousand distinct CDR3 sequences, approximately 8% seen only once; the top ten take 17%. The V gene's germline CDR1 is SGHRS and CDR2 YFSETQ. Between the trimmed V and J ends, which lost 4 bases and 2 bases, there was a span of 12 bases. The CDR3 runs to 14 residues. These data belong to a study of T cells after yellow fever vaccination. Study observations and caveats: The secondary response was weaker, and its peak arrived faster, on day 5 versus 15. After the booster, about 95% of CD4 and more than 75% of CD8 primary-response clones were re-detected.

This TCR was sampled from a man aged 18-30 years who received the YFV17D yellow fever vaccine. The chain recombines TRBV5-1 with TRBJ1-1, with a tentative D call TRBD1 (5 bases). The specimen comprised PBMCs, sampled roughly 47 days after the first yellow fever vaccination. Written as DNA, the CDR3 is TGCGCCAGCAGCGCGGGGGTGGAAAACACTGAAGCTTTCTTT. Translating it yields CASSAGVENTEAFF.